This T cell receptor (beta chain) emerged from a study of OX40 agonist ivuxolimab in advanced cancers. Sequencing was performed with immunoSEQ multiplex PCR; in TCRdb, only in-frame clones are kept and a portion is missing. The sample consists of 55,000 to 80,000 clones, about four fifths of them appearing once. The sequencing here drew on CD4+ or CD8+ T cells sorted from blood, taken in a trial of the OX40 agonist ivuxolimab. The TCR comes from an adult with an advanced solid tumor such as melanoma, head and neck, liver or kidney cancer.

For the CDR3, the DNA is TGTGCCAGCAGCGTAGGGGGGACTGGAAACACCATATATTTT. This sequence encodes CASSVGGTGNTIYF. The chain is built from TRBV9 and TRBJ1-3, with D tentatively TRBD1 (5 bases). V gave up 0 bases and J gave up 2 bases, with 6 bases separating them. CDR3 size: 14 residues. Germline CDR1 SGDLS, CDR2 YYNGEE.